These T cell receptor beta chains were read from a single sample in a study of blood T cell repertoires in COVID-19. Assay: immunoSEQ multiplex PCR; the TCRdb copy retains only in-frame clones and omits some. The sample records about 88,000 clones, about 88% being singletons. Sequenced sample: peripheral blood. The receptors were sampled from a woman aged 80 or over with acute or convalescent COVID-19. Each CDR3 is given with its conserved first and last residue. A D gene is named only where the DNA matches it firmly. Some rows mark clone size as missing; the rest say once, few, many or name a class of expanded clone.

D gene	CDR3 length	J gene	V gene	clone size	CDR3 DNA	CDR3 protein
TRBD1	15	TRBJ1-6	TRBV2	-	TGTGCCAGCAGCCCACAGGGGGCGGGTAATTCACCCCTCCACTTT	CASSPQGAGNSPLHF
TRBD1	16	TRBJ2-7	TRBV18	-	TGTGCCAGCTCACTATCAGTTGGGACAGGGGGCTACGAGCAGTACTTC	CASSLSVGTGGYEQYF
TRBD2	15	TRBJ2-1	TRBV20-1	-	TGCAGTGCTAGTCGGCTAGCGGGAACCTACAATGAGCAGTTCTTC	CSASRLAGTYNEQFF
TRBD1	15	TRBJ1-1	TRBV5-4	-	TGTGCCAGCAGCGGCGCAGGGGGCCGGGGCACTGAAGCTTTCTTT	CASSGAGGRGTEAFF
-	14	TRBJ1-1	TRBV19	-	TGTGCCAGTAGTGTGGACAGCCCGAACACTGAAGCTTTCTTT	CASSVDSPNTEAFF
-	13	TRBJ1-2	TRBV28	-	TGTGCCAGCAGCCCCCAGGCAAATGTTGGCTACACCTTC	CASSPQANVGYTF
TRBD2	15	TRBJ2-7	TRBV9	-	TGTGCCAGCAGTGGACTAGCGGGGAGGTCCTACGAGCAGTACTTC	CASSGLAGRSYEQYF
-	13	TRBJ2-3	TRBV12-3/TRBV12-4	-	TGTGCCAGCAGTAACACCGGGACAGATACGCAGTATTTT	CASSNTGTDTQYF
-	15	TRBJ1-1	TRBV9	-	TGTGCCAGCAGCGTAGCTACCGGAGCGAACACTGAAGCTTTCTTT	CASSVATGANTEAFF
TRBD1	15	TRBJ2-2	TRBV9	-	TGTGCCAGCAGCGTAGGGGGACAGTTCACCGGGGAGCTGTTTTTT	CASSVGGQFTGELFF
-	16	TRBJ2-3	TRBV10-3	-	TGTGCCATCAGTGAGTCGGGGCTAGTCGGTACAGATACGCAGTATTTT	CAISESGLVGTDTQYF
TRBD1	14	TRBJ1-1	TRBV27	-	TGTGCCAGCAGTGTAGGGGGCCTAGGGACTGAAGCTTTCTTT	CASSVGGLGTEAFF
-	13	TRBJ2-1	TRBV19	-	TGTGCCAGTAGCGGAGGGCTTTACAATGAGCAGTTCTTC	CASSGGLYNEQFF
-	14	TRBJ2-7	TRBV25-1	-	TGTGCCAGCAGTGATTTTATGGGGCTCTACGAGCAGTACTTC	CASSDFMGLYEQYF
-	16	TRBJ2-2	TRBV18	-	TGTGCCAGCTCACGATCCCGGGGTTCGAACACCGGGGAGCTGTTTTTT	CASSRSRGSNTGELFF
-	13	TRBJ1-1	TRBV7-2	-	TGTGCCAGCAGCTTAGCGAGGGGGACTGAAGCTTTCTTT	CASSLARGTEAFF
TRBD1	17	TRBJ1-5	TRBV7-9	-	TGTGCCAGCAGCTCGTTAATGACAGGGCATACTAATCAGCCCCAGCATTTT	CASSSLMTGHTNQPQHF
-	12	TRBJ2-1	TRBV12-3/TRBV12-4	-	TGTGCCAGCAGTTTAACAAGCAATGAGCAGTTCTTC	CASSLTSNEQFF
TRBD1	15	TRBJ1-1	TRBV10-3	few	TGTGCCATCAGTGAGTCTTTGACAGGGGCCACTGAAGCTTTCTTT	CAISESLTGATEAFF
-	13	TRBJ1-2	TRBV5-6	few	TGTGCCAGCAGCCTGGTAGGGGTCTATGGCTACACCTTC	CASSLVGVYGYTF
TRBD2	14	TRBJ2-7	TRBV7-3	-	TGTGCCAGCTTCGAGCGGGATGCTTCCTACGAGCAGTACTTC	CASFERDASYEQYF
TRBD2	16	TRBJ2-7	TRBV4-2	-	TGTGCCAGCAGCCAAGCAGCTAGCGGTTACCTCTACGAGCAGTACTTC	CASSQAASGYLYEQYF
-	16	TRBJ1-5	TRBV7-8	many	TGTGCCAGCAGCTTCGATCTGGGGGCGGGCAATCAGCCCCAGCATTTT	CASSFDLGAGNQPQHF
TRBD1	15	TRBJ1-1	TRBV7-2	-	TGTGCCAGCAGCTTATTACAGGGGCGGTGGGCTGAAGCTTTCTTT	CASSLLQGRWAEAFF
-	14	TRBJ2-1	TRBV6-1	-	TGTGCCAGCAGTGAATTGCACAGGGAGAGTGAGCAGTTCTTC	CASSELHRESEQFF
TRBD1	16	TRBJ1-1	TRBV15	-	TGTGCCACCAGCAGAGATCCGTTTTCAGGGGGCAAGAAAGCTTTCTTT	CATSRDPFSGGKKAFF
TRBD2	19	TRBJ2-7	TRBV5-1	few	TGCGCCAGCAGCTTCCTCCCCCCTAGCGGGAGGTCTGGACCGTACGAGCAGTACTTC	CASSFLPPSGRSGPYEQYF